One sample yielded the 18 T cell receptor beta chains listed below, sequenced in a study of shared clonotypes between healthy human individuals. The naive CD8 fraction comprised CD45RO-negative cells positively selected for CCR7 and excluded terminally differentiated effector memory CD45RA+ cells. TCRdb's copy holds only in-frame clones and misses some; the assay was immunoSEQ multiplex PCR. There are more than 500,000 clones in the sample; about 95% occur only once, and about 0.11% lies in the top ten. Source material: naive CD8+ T cells sorted from blood. These receptor sequences come from a woman in her twenties or thirties in good health.

V gene TRBV6-8 combines with J gene TRBJ2-2; 12 bases line up with TRBD2. The trim removed 7 bases at V and 2 bases at J, leaving 5 bases unmatched. Germline lookup yields CDR1 MNHGY and CDR2 SAAAGT. This CDR3 is 16 amino acids long. The CDR3 DNA reads as TGTGCCAGCATCGAGACTAGCGGGAGAAACACCGGGGAGCTGTTTTTT. This codes for CASIETSGRNTGELFF.

The chain employs TRBV19 and TRBJ2-2; D not resolved. V was trimmed by 5 bases and J by 9 bases, leaving 13 bases between them. This CDR3 spans 13 amino acids. CDR1 and CDR2 (germline): LNHDA, SQIVND (reference sequence). The CDR3 bases are TGTGCCAGTAGTGAGCAGGTCGCCAGGGAGCTGTTTTTT. This gives the protein CASSEQVARELFF. The variable domain in full, with the rest retrieved from reference TRBV19 and TRBJ2-2, is DGGITQSPKYLFRKEGQNVTLSCEQNLNHDAMYWYRQDPGQGLRLIYYSQIVNDFQKGDIAEGYSVSREKKESFPLTVTSAQKNPTAFYLCASSEQVARELFFGEGSRLTVL.

The genes are TRBV28 and TRBJ1-1, with 9 bases fitting TRBD1. Unmatched junction bases numbered 11, after V lost 5 bases and J lost 7 bases. From germline, CDR1 is MDHEN and CDR2 SYDVKM. The CDR3 totals 15 residues. CDR3 in DNA: TGTGCCAGCAGTCCAAACAGGGGGCTCCACTTTGAAGCTTTCTTT. Amino acid sequence: CASSPNRGLHFEAFF.

The rearrangement uses TRBV7-6 and TRBJ1-1; 7 bases are a match to TRBD1. CDR1 is SGHVS and CDR2 is FNYEAQ in the germline V gene. This CDR3 is built from 13 residues. After removal of 7 bases from V and 1 base from J, the junction contained 3 bases not matched to a gene. In nucleotides, the CDR3 is TGTGCCAGCAAGGGGGCTTCGAACACTGAAGCTTTCTTT. This sequence encodes CASKGASNTEAFF.

The CDR3 DNA reads as TGTGCCAGCAGTTTGGCTAGTTCTAGCTCCTACGAGCAGTACTTC. Residues: CASSLASSSSYEQYF. V usage is TRBV27 and J usage is TRBJ2-7; D gene uncertain. CDR3 length equals 15 residues. CDR1 MNHEY and CDR2 SMNVEV come from the germline V gene (reference sequence). Between the trimmed V and J ends, which lost 3 bases and 0 bases, there was a span of 12 bases.

The chain recombines TRBV15 with TRBJ2-7; 8 nucleotides line up with TRBD2. The germline gives CDR1 LNHNV, CDR2 YYDKDF (reference sequence). Germline trimming cut 6 bases from V and 0 bases from J; bases unmatched to any gene: 4. The CDR3 consists of 14 residues. CDR3 bases: TGTGCCACCAGTCCGGGACTAGTCTCCTACGAGCAGTACTTC. Amino acids: CATSPGLVSYEQYF.

The J gene is TRBJ1-1, the V gene TRBV6-5, with D possibly being TRBD1 (6 bases). Trimming pared 2 bases from V and 4 bases from J, leaving 8 bases between. CDR1 and CDR2 (germline): MNHEY, SVGAGI. This CDR3 spans 13 amino acids. CDR3 sequence (DNA): TGTGCCAGCAGTTACGAACAGGGCACTGAAGCTTTCTTT. It codes for CASSYEQGTEAFF.

The chain recombines TRBV6-1 with TRBJ2-7; D not certain. Per germline, CDR1 MNHNS and CDR2 SASEGT. This CDR3 has 15 residues. The V end was cut by 2 bases, the J end by 0 bases, with 11 bases between. CDR3 sequence reads: CASSEIVASSYEQYF. The CDR3 DNA reads as TGTGCCAGCAGTGAAATAGTGGCGAGCTCCTACGAGCAGTACTTC.

This chain joins TRBV11-2 and TRBJ2-1, with D possibly matching TRBD2 (6 bases). In germline, CDR1 is SGHAT, CDR2 FQNNGV. CDR3 length equals 12 residues. V dropped 7 bases and J dropped 8 bases, with 12 bases sitting between them. CDR3 residues: CASTGGIDEQFF. The CDR3 DNA sequence: TGTGCCAGCACGGGCGGGATCGATGAGCAGTTCTTC.

J is TRBJ1-4 and V is TRBV25-1; D unclear. Looked up from germline, CDR1 is MGHDK and CDR2 is SYGVNS. With 4 bases removed from V and 3 bases from J, the gap between germline ends came to 9 bases. CDR3 length equals 14 residues. CDR3 coding DNA: TGTGCCAGCAGTGGGGGTTATTCTAATGAAAAACTGTTTTTT. Translation gives CASSGGYSNEKLFF.

The chain joins TRBV29-1 to TRBJ2-3; 10 bases agree with TRBD2. The CDR3 has 13 amino acids. After removal of 7 bases from V and 0 bases from J, the junction contained 1 base not matched to a gene. Germline CDR1 and CDR2: SQVTM and ANQGSEA. The CDR3 bases are TGCAGCGCAGCGGGAGGGAGCACAGATACGCAGTATTTT. Translating it yields CSAAGGSTDTQYF.

The chain links TRBV5-5 to TRBJ2-7, with TRBD1 identical over 8 bases. The CDR3 loop spans 18 amino acids. V lost 0 bases, J lost 2 bases, and 13 bases stayed unmatched. Germline V gene data show CDR1 as SGHKS and CDR2 as YYEKEE (reference sequence). CDR3 loop: CASSLEGVRTGPTYEQYF. In nucleotides, the CDR3 is TGTGCCAGCAGCTTGGAAGGTGTGAGGACAGGGCCCACCTACGAGCAGTACTTC.

The chain links TRBV19 to TRBJ2-2, with D possibly TRBD2 on 5 matching bases. Trimming took 7 bases from V and 4 from J, leaving 16 bases between them. There are 15 residues in the CDR3. Looked up from germline, CDR1 is LNHDA and CDR2 is SQIVND (reference sequence). This CDR3 reads CASNMGSMGTGELFF. The CDR3 DNA follows: TGTGCCAGTAACATGGGGAGTATGGGCACCGGGGAGCTGTTTTTT. The whole variable domain, filled in from reference TRBV19 and TRBJ2-2, reads DGGITQSPKYLFRKEGQNVTLSCEQNLNHDAMYWYRQDPGQGLRLIYYSQIVNDFQKGDIAEGYSVSREKKESFPLTVTSAQKNPTAFYLCASNMGSMGTGELFFGEGSRLTVL.

The J gene is TRBJ2-5, the V gene TRBV2; 9 positions agree with TRBD2. CDR3 length: 14 residues. V lost 6 bases and J lost 2; bases outside the gene matches: 4. CDR1 is SNHLY and CDR2 is FYNNEI in the germline V gene. CDR3 nucleotides: TGTGCCAGCAGCTATAGCGGGAGTCAAGAGACCCAGTACTTC. Translated, it gives CASSYSGSQETQYF.

The chain links TRBV2 to TRBJ2-7; D is tentatively TRBD1 or TRBD2 (5 bases each). CDR1 and CDR2 from the germline V gene are SNHLY and FYNNEI. The length of the CDR3 is 15 residues. V lost 3 bases to trimming and J lost 0 bases, with 12 bases between them. CDR3 region: CASSDRDDLSYEQYF. The CDR3 DNA reads TGTGCCAGCAGTGACAGGGACGACCTCTCCTACGAGCAGTACTTC.

Here the CDR3 reads CSVERTGVNEQYF. CDR3 bases: TGCAGCGTGGAAAGGACAGGGGTCAACGAGCAGTACTTC. V and J are TRBV29-1 and TRBJ2-7; 9 positions match TRBD1. Germline loops: CDR1 SQVTM, CDR2 ANQGSEA. Trimming cost V 6 bases and J 5 bases; bases outside gene matches: 8. The CDR3 extends over 13 amino acids.

This clone was seen a handful of times. The gene calls are TRBV29-1 and TRBJ2-7; D ambiguous. Per germline, CDR1 SQVTM and CDR2 ANQGSEA. The CDR3 length is 11 residues. With 5 bases removed from V and 1 base from J, the gap between germline ends came to 6 bases. This CDR3 is CSVTESYEQYF. The CDR3, as DNA: TGCAGCGTTACTGAGTCCTACGAGCAGTACTTC.

The chain has TRBV30 and TRBJ1-3; D is uncertain. The CDR3 loop spans 14 amino acids. The germline gives CDR1 GTSNPN, CDR2 SVGIG (reference sequence). Between the trimmed V and J ends, which lost 0 bases and 0 bases, there was a span of 6 bases. The CDR3, as DNA: TGTGCCTGGAGTGTGGTGGTCTCTGGAAACACCATATATTTT. Amino acid sequence: CAWSVVVSGNTIYF.